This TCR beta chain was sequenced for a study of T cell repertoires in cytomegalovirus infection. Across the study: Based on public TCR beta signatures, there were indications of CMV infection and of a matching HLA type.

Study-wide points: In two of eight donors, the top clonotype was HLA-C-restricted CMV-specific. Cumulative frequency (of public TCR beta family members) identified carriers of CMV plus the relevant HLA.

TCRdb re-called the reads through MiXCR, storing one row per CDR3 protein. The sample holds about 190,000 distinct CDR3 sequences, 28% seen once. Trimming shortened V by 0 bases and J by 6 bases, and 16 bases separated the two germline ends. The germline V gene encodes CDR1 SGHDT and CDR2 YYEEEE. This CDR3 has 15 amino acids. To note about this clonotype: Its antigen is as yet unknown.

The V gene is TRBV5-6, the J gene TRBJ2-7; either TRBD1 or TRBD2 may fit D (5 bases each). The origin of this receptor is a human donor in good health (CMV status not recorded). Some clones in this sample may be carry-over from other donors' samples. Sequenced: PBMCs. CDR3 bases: TGTGCCAGCAGCTTGGGGGACGGACAATTAGGCGAGCAGTACTTC. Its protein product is CASSLGDGQLGEQYF.